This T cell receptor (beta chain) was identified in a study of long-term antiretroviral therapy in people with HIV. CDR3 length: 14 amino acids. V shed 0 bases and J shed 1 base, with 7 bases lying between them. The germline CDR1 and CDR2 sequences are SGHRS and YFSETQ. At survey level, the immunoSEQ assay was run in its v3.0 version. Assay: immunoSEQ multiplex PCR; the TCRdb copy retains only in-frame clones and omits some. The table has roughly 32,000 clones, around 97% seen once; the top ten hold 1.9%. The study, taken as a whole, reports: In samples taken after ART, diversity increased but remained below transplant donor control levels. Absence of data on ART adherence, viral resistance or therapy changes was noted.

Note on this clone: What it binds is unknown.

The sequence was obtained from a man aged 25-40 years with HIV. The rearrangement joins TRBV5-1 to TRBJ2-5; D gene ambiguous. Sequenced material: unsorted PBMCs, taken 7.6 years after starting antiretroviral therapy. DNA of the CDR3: TGCGCCAGCAGCTTGGGGGTGGCCCAAGAGACCCAGTACTTC. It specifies CASSLGVAQETQYF.